This entry lists 29 T cell receptor beta chains sequenced from one sample in a study of shared clonotypes between healthy human individuals. The protocol was immunoSEQ multiplex PCR, while the TCRdb copy is restricted to in-frame clones and leaves out a portion. Among under 600,000 clones listed, 90% to 96% were seen once. Material for sequencing was naive CD4+ T cells sorted from blood. Subset reported: CD45RA+ positively selected. These receptor sequences come from a woman aged 25 to 39 in good health.

This rearrangement joins TRBV6-1 to TRBJ1-2; D is possibly TRBD1 (6 bases). CDR3 length: 13 residues. V gave up 5 bases and J gave up 1 base, with 8 bases separating them. Germline V gene data show CDR1 as MNHNS and CDR2 as SASEGT. The CDR3 protein is CASSLDSNYGYTF. DNA for the CDR3: TGTGCCAGCAGTCTGGACAGTAACTATGGCTACACCTTC.

The chain uses TRBV4-1 and TRBJ2-7; tentative D call: TRBD1 (5 bases). The CDR3 length is 12 residues. From germline, CDR1 is MGHRA and CDR2 YSYEKL. V lost 4 bases and J 7 bases, leaving 11 bases between the germline ends. The CDR3 spells CASSPRVGEQYF. The DNA of the CDR3 is TGCGCCAGCAGCCCCAGGGTGGGAGAGCAGTACTTC.

J is TRBJ2-2 and V is TRBV11-2, with D perhaps assigned TRBD1 or TRBD2 (5 bases each). CDR3 size: 14 residues. V shed 1 base and J shed 8 bases, with 11 bases lying between them. CDR1 and CDR2 (germline): SGHAT, FQNNGV. CDR3 coding DNA: TGTGCCAGCAGCTTAGGAGGGGTCACTGGGGAGCTGTTTTTT. Translated, it gives CASSLGGVTGELFF.

The rearrangement links TRBV6-1 to TRBJ1-5; 9 bases are a match to TRBD1. Germline V CDR1 and CDR2: MNHNS, SASEGT. Losses at the gene ends were 6 bases for V and 6 bases for J; bases not matched to a gene: 9. The CDR3 is 15 amino acids. The CDR3 region is CASREQGAVGQPQHF. For the CDR3, the DNA is TGTGCCAGCAGGGAACAGGGGGCTGTGGGTCAGCCCCAGCATTTT.

This chain joins TRBV7-6 and TRBJ2-7, with a weak D call TRBD2 (6 bases). Germline values: CDR1 SGHVS, CDR2 FNYEAQ. V was cut by 1 base and J by 2 bases, with 15 bases left in between. CDR3 length: 16 residues. CDR3 region: CASSLGTPRGAYEQYF. The CDR3 bases are TGTGCCAGCAGCTTAGGCACCCCGCGCGGGGCCTACGAGCAGTACTTC.

The chain recombines TRBV27 with TRBJ2-4; 7 nucleotides line up with TRBD1. From germline, CDR1 is MNHEY and CDR2 SMNVEV (reference sequence). CDR3 length equals 16 residues. The V and J ends lost 4 bases and 2 bases, in that order; junction bases with no gene match: 8. CDR3 sequence (DNA): TGTGCCAGCAGTTCCCTACAGGGGTGGCCCAAAAACATTCAGTACTTC. This translates into CASSSLQGWPKNIQYF.

The rearrangement uses TRBV2 and TRBJ2-7; D ambiguous. The ends were cut back, 7 bases at V and 2 bases at J, with 9 bases in the middle. CDR1 and CDR2 from the germline V gene are SNHLY and FYNNEI. CDR3 length: 12 amino acids. As DNA, the CDR3 is TGTGCCAGCATGGGTTCGACCTACGAGCAGTACTTC. Protein sequence: CASMGSTYEQYF.

The chain has TRBV27 and TRBJ1-1; 7 positions match TRBD1. Trimming cost V 6 bases and J 2 bases; bases outside gene matches: 6. Germline lookup yields CDR1 MNHEY and CDR2 SMNVEV (reference sequence). This CDR3 comprises 14 residues. CDR3 sequence: CASSRRQGNTEAFF. The CDR3 region has the DNA TGTGCCAGCAGCCGTAGACAGGGTAACACTGAAGCTTTCTTT.

The chain joins TRBV11-2 to TRBJ2-5, with D possibly being TRBD2 (6 bases). Germline V CDR1 and CDR2: SGHAT, FQNNGV. The length of the CDR3 is 16 residues. V was shortened by 2 bases and J by 1 base, with 14 bases between the two germline ends. The CDR3 DNA reads TGTGCCAGCAGCTTATCTATGGGTAGCGGCCAAGAGACCCAGTACTTC. Its protein product is CASSLSMGSGQETQYF.

The V call is TRBV2, the J call TRBJ2-1, with D perhaps matching TRBD2 (5 bases). V was cut by 7 bases and J by 12 bases, with 19 bases left in between. CDR3 length: 13 amino acids. The germline V gene has CDR1 SNHLY and CDR2 FYNNEI. CDR3 in amino acids: CASTSGREMVQFF. In DNA form, the CDR3 reads TGTGCCAGCACCAGCGGAAGGGAGATGGTGCAGTTCTTC.

CDR3 DNA sequence: TGTGCCAGCAGTTTAACTGGGGAAGTCTATGGCTACACCTTC. It specifies CASSLTGEVYGYTF. The V gene is TRBV28, the J gene TRBJ1-2, with D hard to call. Germline CDR1 MDHEN, CDR2 SYDVKM. V was clipped by 2 bases and J by 4 bases, with 11 bases between them. The CDR3 loop spans 14 amino acids.

This chain links TRBV6-6 with TRBJ1-2; 7 bases agree with TRBD1. The CDR3 is 14 amino acids. Unmatched junction bases numbered 4, after V lost 2 bases and J lost 4 bases. In germline, CDR1 is MNHNY, CDR2 SVGAGI (reference sequence). The CDR3 sequence: CASSYTGVGYGYTF. CDR3 nucleotides: TGTGCCAGCAGTTACACAGGGGTCGGCTATGGCTACACCTTC.

The table lists this clone with a count of one. This rearrangement joins TRBV10-2 to TRBJ2-7, with D possibly called TRBD1 or TRBD2 (5 bases each). The CDR3 contains 16 residues. The germline CDR1 and CDR2 sequences are WSHSY and SAAADI. The V gene lost 8 bases and the J gene lost 3 bases, with 23 bases spanning the gap. CDR3 in amino acids: CASFWGCREEDYEQYF. For the CDR3, the DNA is TGCGCCAGCTTCTGGGGGTGCAGAGAGGAAGACTACGAGCAGTACTTC.

This chain uses TRBV5-1 with TRBJ1-1; D is unclear. Germline loops: CDR1 SGHRS, CDR2 YFSETQ. The CDR3 runs to 14 residues. V gave up 1 base and J gave up 3 bases, with 10 bases separating them. DNA of the CDR3: TGCGCCAGCAGCTTGAGAGGGAGGGACACTGAAGCTTTCTTT. This translates into CASSLRGRDTEAFF.

This clone was picked up one time. V gene TRBV6-1 combines with J gene TRBJ2-1; D might be TRBD1 or TRBD2, each matching 5 bases. This CDR3 contains 15 residues. Trimming stripped 7 bases from V and 9 bases from J, with 22 bases between. Germline V gives CDR1 MNHNS, CDR2 SASEGT. The CDR3 sequence is CASKDSGTPRGEQFF. The DNA of the CDR3 is TGTGCCAGCAAAGATTCCGGGACCCCAAGGGGTGAGCAGTTCTTC.

The chain recombines TRBV6-6 with TRBJ2-7; TRBD2 aligns across 13 bases. The CDR3 extends over 15 amino acids. Looked up from germline, CDR1 is MNHNY and CDR2 is SVGAGI (reference sequence). Trimming took 6 bases from V and 3 from J; bases not matched to a gene: 5. This chain's CDR3 is CASRLRTSGSYEQYF. DNA for the CDR3: TGTGCCAGCAGACTCAGGACTAGCGGGAGCTACGAGCAGTACTTC.

The chain uses TRBV2 and TRBJ2-5; D is uncertain. V lost 7 bases to trimming and J lost 1 base, with 7 bases between them. The CDR3 loop spans 12 amino acids. The germline CDR1 and CDR2 sequences are SNHLY and FYNNEI. The CDR3: CASTFGQETQYF. CDR3 in DNA: TGTGCCAGCACATTCGGCCAAGAGACCCAGTACTTC.

This clone was observed once. The chain is built from TRBV9 and TRBJ2-1; tentatively, D is TRBD2 (6 bases). CDR1 is SGDLS and CDR2 is YYNGEE in the germline V gene. CDR3 length: 15 amino acids. Deletions cut 1 base from V and 7 bases from J, with 15 bases between. The CDR3 DNA sequence: TGTGCCAGCAGCGTAATCGCTAGCGTCGGGAATGAGCAGTTCTTC. Its translation is CASSVIASVGNEQFF.

About this clone: The sample holds other DNA sequences that translate to the same CDR3. The rearrangement links TRBV7-9 to TRBJ2-5; D is uncertain. Trimming took off 1 base at V and 2 bases at J, with 2 bases between the two ends. Germline CDR1 and CDR2: SEHNR and FQNEAQ (reference sequence). CDR3 length equals 12 residues. CDR3 amino acids: CASSLGQETQYF. The CDR3 coding sequence is TGTGCCAGCAGCTTAGGGCAAGAGACCCAGTACTTC.

In this sample, this clone turned up a few times. The chain has TRBV14 and TRBJ1-2; D gene ambiguous. Trimming cost V 3 bases and J 3 bases, with 8 bases left between them. The CDR3 is 13 amino acids. CDR1 is SGHDN, CDR2 FVKESK, per germline. DNA of the CDR3: TGTGCCAGCAGCCACGATGCGGACTATGGCTACACCTTC. Translation gives CASSHDADYGYTF.

For the CDR3, the DNA is TGTGCCAGCAGCGCCCCCGTAACTAGCGGGATGGTCCGTGAGCAGTTCTTC. It codes for CASSAPVTSGMVREQFF. The V and J genes are TRBV11-2 and TRBJ2-1; 10 bases line up with TRBD2. CDR3 size: 17 residues. Germline loops: CDR1 SGHAT, CDR2 FQNNGV. The ends lost 5 bases at V and 9 bases at J; junction bases unmatched: 16.

The chain is built from TRBV5-1 and TRBJ2-2, with no clear D. V was shortened by 5 bases and J by 4 bases, with 12 bases between the two germline ends. The CDR3 length is 14 residues. The germline V gene has CDR1 SGHRS and CDR2 YFSETQ. CDR3 sequence: CASSTPHRTGELFF. The CDR3 DNA is TGCGCCAGCAGTACACCCCACCGCACCGGGGAGCTGTTTTTT.

Of note for this clone: In the same sample, other DNA sequences code for this CDR3. The chain recombines TRBV18 with TRBJ1-5; the match to TRBD1 covers 9 bases. The V gene's germline CDR1 is KGHSH and CDR2 LQKENI. With 6 bases clipped from V and 1 base from J, the junction kept 4 bases outside the gene matches. The CDR3 has 15 amino acids. In DNA form, the CDR3 reads TGTGCCAGCTCGCCAGGACAGGGGAGCAATCAGCCCCAGCATTTT. Amino acids: CASSPGQGSNQPQHF. Complete variable domain (other parts from reference TRBV18 and TRBJ1-5): NAGVMQNPRHLVRRRGQEARLRCSPMKGHSHVYWYRQLPEEGLKFMVYLQKENIIDESGMPKERFSAEFPKEGPSILRIQQVVRGDSAAYFCASSPGQGSNQPQHFGDGTRLSIL.

V usage is TRBV2 and J usage is TRBJ2-1; 11 bases map to TRBD2. Germline CDR1 is SNHLY and CDR2 is FYNNEI. Trimming took 6 bases from V and 0 from J; bases not matched to a gene: 4. CDR3 length equals 16 residues. The CDR3, as DNA: TGTGCCAGCAGCCTAGCGGGAGGTCTCTCCTACAATGAGCAGTTCTTC. It yields the protein CASSLAGGLSYNEQFF.

The rearrangement links TRBV14 to TRBJ2-2; 7 bases align to TRBD1. Trimming removed 1 base from V and 3 bases from J; junction bases left unmatched: 2. Germline-derived CDR1 and CDR2 are SGHDN and FVKESK. This CDR3 comprises 15 residues. The CDR3 reads CASSQAGGYTGELFF. The CDR3 coding sequence is TGTGCCAGCAGCCAAGCAGGGGGATACACCGGGGAGCTGTTTTTT.

This clone has only one observation. V gene TRBV9 combines with J gene TRBJ2-7; D might be TRBD1 (6 bases). Germline V gene lookup returns CDR1 SGDLS and CDR2 YYNGEE. The V and J ends lost 3 bases and 5 bases respectively, with 24 bases between them. The CDR3 is made up of 17 amino acids. CDR3 region: CASSGGNDRWTYHEQYF. The CDR3 DNA is TGTGCCAGCAGCGGTGGGAACGACAGGTGGACCTACCACGAGCAGTACTTC.

The chain combines TRBV7-9 with TRBJ1-1; possibly TRBD1 for D (5 bases). CDR1 and CDR2 (germline): SEHNR, FQNEAQ (reference sequence). V was pared by 5 bases and J by 5 bases, with 18 bases between. The CDR3 runs 15 residues. In nucleotides, the CDR3 is TGTGCCAGCAGCCCCCATCAGGGTGGTTGGACTGAAGCTTTCTTT. As protein: CASSPHQGGWTEAFF.

V and J are TRBV4-2 and TRBJ2-3; TRBD2 matches 10 bases. The CDR3 covers 19 residues. Looked up from germline, CDR1 is LGHNA and CDR2 is YNFKEQ. The V segment lost 0 bases and the J segment 5 bases; nucleotides outside the gene matches: 14. CDR3 loop: CASSQERSSGSPAVDTQYF. The CDR3 nucleotides are TGTGCCAGCAGCCAAGAGCGGTCTAGCGGGAGTCCTGCTGTAGATACGCAGTATTTT.

The rearrangement links TRBV5-1 to TRBJ2-2; no clear D. CDR3 length: 15 residues. Per the germline V gene, CDR1 is SGHRS and CDR2 is YFSETQ. V was clipped by 5 bases and J by 0 bases, with 11 bases between them. CDR3 bases: TGCGCCAGCAGTTCCAGTCCTACGAACACCGGGGAGCTGTTTTTT. Translating gives CASSSSPTNTGELFF.